This is a list of T cell receptor beta chains from one sample in a study of blood T cell repertoires in COVID-19. Assay: immunoSEQ multiplex PCR; the TCRdb copy retains only in-frame clones and omits some. Of fewer than 85,000 clones in the sample, around four fifths were seen once. The sample was peripheral blood. Source of these receptors: a woman in her sixties or seventies with acute or convalescent COVID-19. Each CDR3 is given with its conserved first and last residue. A D gene is named only where the DNA matches it firmly. Clone sizes are given selectively: once, few, many, or a class where the clone is expanded.

j_call d_call v_call clone_size cdr3_nt cdr3_aa
TRBJ2-1 TRBD2 TRBV4-1 few TGCGCCAGCAGCCAAGAGGGCGGGAGAATCTCCTACAATGAGCAGTTCTTC CASSQEGGRISYNEQFF
TRBJ2-3 - TRBV19 - TGTGCCAGTAGTATAACATACACAGATACGCAGTATTTT CASSITYTDTQYF
TRBJ2-2 - TRBV6-2/TRBV6-3 - TGTGCCAGCAGTTACTCGAGTCGGGATACGAACACCGGGGAGCTGTTTTTT CASSYSSRDTNTGELFF
TRBJ2-1 - TRBV3-1/TRBV3-2 - TGTGCCAGCAGTGCTGCACTCTCCTACAATGAGCAGTTCTTC CASSAALSYNEQFF
TRBJ2-7 TRBD1 TRBV30 - TGTGCCTGGAGCCCGGACAGGGGGCACGAGCAGTACTTC CAWSPDRGHEQYF
TRBJ2-3 - TRBV10-3 - TGTGCCATCAGTGAGTCGAGCAGGGGCGCCGGGACAGATACGCAGTATTTT CAISESSRGAGTDTQYF
TRBJ1-5 - TRBV20-1 - TGCAGTGCTAGTCGCTCGGGAGGACAGCCCCAGCATTTT CSASRSGGQPQHF
TRBJ1-2 TRBD1 TRBV19 - TGTGCCAGTAGACGACAGGGGGCTCCTAACTATGGCTACACCTTC CASRRQGAPNYGYTF
TRBJ1-5 - TRBV6-2/TRBV6-3 - TGTGCCAGCAGTTACAGTCGGGAAAAGGGATATAGCAATCAGCCCCAGCATTTT CASSYSREKGYSNQPQHF
TRBJ2-4 TRBD2 TRBV6-6 - TGTGCCAGCAGAACTGAAGGGAGGGCCGACATTCAGTACTTC CASRTEGRADIQYF
TRBJ2-6 - TRBV5-1 few TGCGCCAGCAGCTCGAGAGGGTCTGGGGCCAACGTCCTGACTTTC CASSSRGSGANVLTF
TRBJ1-2 TRBD1 TRBV7-2 many TGTGCCAGCAGCTTAGTAGACAGGGGGGACTATGGCTACACCTTC CASSLVDRGDYGYTF
TRBJ1-1 - TRBV5-1 few TGCGCCAGCAGGCTAGGACTGACGAACACTGAAGCTTTCTTT CASRLGLTNTEAFF
TRBJ2-7 - TRBV9 - TGTGCCAGCAGCGTAGAACCGGGGAACTACGAGCAGTACTTC CASSVEPGNYEQYF
TRBJ2-7 TRBD1 TRBV6-2/TRBV6-3 - TGTGCCAGCAGTTTGCCGACAGGGAAGGTGGGCGAGCAGTACTTC CASSLPTGKVGEQYF
TRBJ1-3 - TRBV6-5 - TGTGCCAGCATCGTCAGGCACGACATTGGAAACACCATATATTTT CASIVRHDIGNTIYF
TRBJ1-1 - TRBV9 - TGTGCCAGCAGCGTAAATCCCGGGAGGAACACTGAAGCTTTCTTT CASSVNPGRNTEAFF
TRBJ2-1 TRBD2 TRBV7-6 - TGTGCCAGCAGCAAGTTAGCGGGGGGCCTCTTCAATGAGCAGTTCTTC CASSKLAGGLFNEQFF
TRBJ2-3 TRBD2 TRBV11-3 - TGTGCCAGCAGCTTAGGCCTGGGACTAGCGGGAGGGCCGAGCACAGATACGCAGTATTTT CASSLGLGLAGGPSTDTQYF
TRBJ2-6 TRBD1 TRBV11-3 - TGTGCCAGCAGCTTAGGGTGGGGACAGGGGGCGTCTGGGGCCAACGTCCTGACTTTC CASSLGWGQGASGANVLTF
TRBJ2-7 TRBD2 TRBV28 - TGTGCCAGCAGGGACTTTGGAAGGGGAGGGAAAGAGCAGTACTTC CASRDFGRGGKEQYF
TRBJ1-2 - TRBV5-1 - TGCGCCAGCAGCCCGGGACACCTATCTAACTATGGCTACACCTTC CASSPGHLSNYGYTF
TRBJ2-7 TRBD1 TRBV11-2 - TGTGCCAGCAGCTTCATCCCGGGACAGAAAGGGGAGCAGTACTTC CASSFIPGQKGEQYF
TRBJ2-1 TRBD2 TRBV3-1/TRBV3-2 - TGTGCCAGCAGCCAAGCTGTGGCGGGGGGCTACAATGAGCAGTTCTTC CASSQAVAGGYNEQFF
TRBJ2-1 TRBD2 TRBV5-4 - TGTGCCAGCAGCCCACTAGCGGAGGAGCAGTTCTTC CASSPLAEEQFF
TRBJ2-5 TRBD2 TRBV5-4 - TGTGCCAGCAGCTTGGGGGGGACTAGCGGGAGCCAAGAGACCCAGTACTTC CASSLGGTSGSQETQYF
TRBJ1-1 TRBD1 TRBV5-1 - TGCGCCAGCAGCTCTTACGACAGGGCCAACACTGAAGCTTTCTTT CASSSYDRANTEAFF
TRBJ2-3 TRBD2 TRBV2 - TGTGCCAGCAAATCGGGGGGAGGCATAGATACGCAGTATTTT CASKSGGGIDTQYF
TRBJ1-4 - TRBV5-1 - TGCGCCAGCAGCTGGGGGGGTACTAATGAAAAACTGTTTTTT CASSWGGTNEKLFF
TRBJ1-3 - TRBV7-8 - TGTGCCAGCAGCCCCCTACCCCGGACAGCCTCTGGAAACACCATATATTTT CASSPLPRTASGNTIYF
TRBJ1-5 - TRBV7-9 - TGTGCCAGCAGCTATAGCCGGGGAGGTGGGAATCAGCCCCAGCATTTT CASSYSRGGGNQPQHF
TRBJ1-1 TRBD1 TRBV3-1/TRBV3-2 - TGTGCCAGCAGCCGAATTCACAGGGGAGACACTGAAGCTTTCTTT CASSRIHRGDTEAFF
TRBJ1-6 - TRBV5-1 - TGCGCCAGCAGCTCTCAAGGACTCGGTCGCAATTCACCCCTCCACTTT CASSSQGLGRNSPLHF
TRBJ1-6 TRBD1 TRBV6-5 - TGTGCCAGCAGTTACTCAGGGACAGGGGCTTCACCCCTCCACTTT CASSYSGTGASPLHF
TRBJ1-1 - TRBV6-6 - TGTGCCAGCACTCGGACTGAAAACACTGAAGCTTTCTTT CASTRTENTEAFF
TRBJ2-3 TRBD2 TRBV12-5 - TGTGCTAGTGGTCTCGGGGGGGGAACAGATACGCAGTATTTT CASGLGGGTDTQYF
TRBJ2-3 - TRBV6-2/TRBV6-3 - TGTGCCAGCAGTTACGGCCAAAGCACAGATACGCAGTATTTT CASSYGQSTDTQYF
TRBJ1-5 - TRBV6-1 once TGTGCCAGCAGTGAATACGGGGGGGCAAGCAATCAGCCCCAGCATTTT CASSEYGGASNQPQHF
TRBJ1-2 - TRBV20-1 - TGCAGTGGTTTCTACGGGGGTGGCTACACCTTC CSGFYGGGYTF
TRBJ1-6 TRBD1 TRBV9 few TGTGCCAGCAGCGTAGTTGTGGAGGGGGCTGGGGACCTCCATGGGGGATATAATTCACCCCTCCACTTT CASSVVVEGAGDLHGGYNSPLHF
TRBJ1-1 - TRBV5-1 - TGCGCCAGCAGCTTTGAGGCGCAGAACACTGAAGCTTTCTTT CASSFEAQNTEAFF
TRBJ1-2 TRBD1 TRBV7-2 - TGTGCCAGCAGCGCATACAGGGGGCTTGGCTATGGCTACACCTTC CASSAYRGLGYGYTF
TRBJ1-6 TRBD1 TRBV16 - TGTGCCAGCAGCCAGAACAGGGGTAATTCACCCCTCCACTTT CASSQNRGNSPLHF
TRBJ1-2 - TRBV3-1/TRBV3-2 - TGTGCCAGCAGCCAGAGCAGAGGGAGTTTTGATGGCTACACCTTC CASSQSRGSFDGYTF
TRBJ2-7 TRBD2 TRBV5-6 - TGTGCCAGCACCGGACTAGCGGGAGGGCGGGTGCAGTACTTC CASTGLAGGRVQYF
TRBJ1-2 - TRBV12-3/TRBV12-4 - TGTGCCAGCAGTCTTAATAACTATGGCTACACCTTC CASSLNNYGYTF
TRBJ1-2 TRBD1 TRBV5-4 - TGTGCCAGCAGCTGGCCCGGGACAGGGGACCAATTC CASSWPGTGDQF
TRBJ2-1 - TRBV10-2 once TGCGCCAGCAGTCCGCTGGGAGGGCAGTTCTTC CASSPLGGQFF
TRBJ1-5 - TRBV2 - TGTGCCAGCAGTCTCTGGGGCGCTACGGACCAGCCCCAGCATTTT CASSLWGATDQPQHF
TRBJ1-1 - TRBV18 - TGTGCCAGCTCACCAAATAGCCCGAACACTGAAGCTTTCTTT CASSPNSPNTEAFF
TRBJ1-1 - TRBV6-2/TRBV6-3 - TGTGCCAGCAGTTACCCCGCGGGGAACACTGAAGCTTTCTTT CASSYPAGNTEAFF
TRBJ1-2 TRBD1 TRBV9 - TGTGCCAGCAGCGACGGACAGGGCCTCAGGGGCTACACCTTC CASSDGQGLRGYTF
TRBJ1-1 - TRBV19 - TGTGCCAGTAGTATCGGGCAGGGGTTTACTGAAGCTTTCTTT CASSIGQGFTEAFF
TRBJ2-3 TRBD1 TRBV10-3 - TGTGCCATCACAGGGGGCCTAACAGATACGCAGTATTTT CAITGGLTDTQYF
TRBJ2-2 - TRBV7-2 - TGTGCCAGCAGCTTTAATCTAGGGGCGGTTTTCTCTGGGGAGCTGTTTTTT CASSFNLGAVFSGELFF
TRBJ1-2 - TRBV25-1 - TGTGCCAGCCATCCCGGCACAGGGCCAATTGGCTACACCTTC CASHPGTGPIGYTF
TRBJ1-2 - TRBV6-1 - TGTGCCAGCAGTGAAGTGCGGACAGCATCCTATGGCTACACCTTC CASSEVRTASYGYTF